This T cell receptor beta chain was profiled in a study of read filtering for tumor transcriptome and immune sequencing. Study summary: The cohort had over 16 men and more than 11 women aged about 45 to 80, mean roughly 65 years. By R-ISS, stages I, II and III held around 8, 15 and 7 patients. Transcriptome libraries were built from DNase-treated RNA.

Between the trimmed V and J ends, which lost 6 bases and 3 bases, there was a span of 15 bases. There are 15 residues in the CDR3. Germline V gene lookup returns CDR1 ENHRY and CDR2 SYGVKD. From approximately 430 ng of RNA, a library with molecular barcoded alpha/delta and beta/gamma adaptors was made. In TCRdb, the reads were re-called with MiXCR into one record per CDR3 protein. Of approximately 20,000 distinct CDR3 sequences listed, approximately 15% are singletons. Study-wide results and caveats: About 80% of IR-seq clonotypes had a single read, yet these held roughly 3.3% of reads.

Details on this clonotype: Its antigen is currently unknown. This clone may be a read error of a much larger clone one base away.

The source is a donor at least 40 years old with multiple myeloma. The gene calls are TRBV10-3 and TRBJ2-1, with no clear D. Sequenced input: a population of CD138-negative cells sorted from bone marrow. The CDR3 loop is CAIREKRLDYNEQFF. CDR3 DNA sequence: TGTGCCATCAGGGAGAAACGACTGGACTACAATGAGCAGTTCTTC.